This T cell receptor (beta chain) was captured by sequencing in a study of technical replicates of blood from a handful of donors. This CDR3 contains 13 residues. Germline CDR1 MGHRA, CDR2 YSYEKL. The ends were cut back, 2 bases at V and 5 bases at J, with 10 bases in the middle. Here immunoSEQ multiplex PCR was the method, and the copy in TCRdb shows in-frame clones only, minus some. The sample includes about 70,000 clones, 94% seen only once; the top ten take around 0.37%. V and J are TRBV4-1 and TRBJ2-7; weak D call: TRBD1 (6 bases). What was sequenced was T cells isolated from PBMCs. The sequence was obtained from a human donor in good health. The CDR3 DNA is TGCGCCAGCAGCCAATACAGGGATCACGAGCAGTACTTC. Its translation is CASSQYRDHEQYF.